Presented here are 17 T cell receptor beta chains from one specimen sequenced in a study of T cell responses to AZD1222 COVID-19 vaccine. The table came from immunoSEQ multiplex PCR; TCRdb's copy has only in-frame clones and leaves some out. This sample carries approximately 190,000 clones, approximately 90% of them seen once, and the ten largest clones take approximately 0.97%. Here the sequenced sample was peripheral blood, taken on day 0 of AZD1222 vaccination. These receptors came from an adult in good health.

V gene TRBV7-6 combines with J gene TRBJ1-4; D gene uncertain. This CDR3 comprises 15 residues. V was pared by 1 base and J by 0 bases, with 6 bases between. The V gene's germline CDR1 is SGHVS and CDR2 FNYEAQ. The CDR3 loop is CASSLDGSTNEKLFF. CDR3 DNA: TGTGCCAGCAGCTTAGACGGATCAACTAATGAAAAACTGTTTTTT.

The V and J genes are TRBV2 and TRBJ1-4; TRBD1 matches 8 bases. With 6 bases clipped from V and 7 bases from J, the junction kept 10 bases outside the gene matches. The CDR3 sequence is 15 residues long. Per germline, CDR1 SNHLY and CDR2 FYNNEI. The CDR3 sequence: CASRGYRGSFEKLFF. CDR3 DNA: TGTGCCAGCAGGGGTTACAGGGGGAGTTTTGAAAAACTGTTTTTT.

This clone was counted a single time. The genes are TRBV9 and TRBJ2-3; D ambiguous. Trimming removed 4 bases at V and 2 bases at J, with 2 bases between. CDR1 and CDR2 from the germline V gene are SGDLS and YYNGEE. CDR3 size: 11 residues. The DNA of the CDR3 is TGTGCCAGCAGCCTCACAGATACGCAGTATTTT. Encoded protein: CASSLTDTQYF.

This clone was seen just once. This sequence joins TRBV14 and TRBJ1-1; unclear D gene. Germline V lookup: CDR1 SGHDN, CDR2 FVKESK. The CDR3 extends over 16 amino acids. V lost 1 base, J lost 2 bases, and 14 bases lay in between. The CDR3 protein is CASSQVWPILNTEAFF. The CDR3 DNA reads TGTGCCAGCAGCCAAGTGTGGCCGATCCTAAACACTGAAGCTTTCTTT.

V gene TRBV19 combines with J gene TRBJ1-1, with D possibly being TRBD1 (5 bases). The V gene's germline CDR1 is LNHDA and CDR2 SQIVND (reference sequence). The CDR3 has 12 amino acids. V was pared by 10 bases and J by 3 bases, with 12 bases between. The DNA of the CDR3 is TGTGCCACCCGGGACGGGTACACTGAAGCTTTCTTT. Protein product: CATRDGYTEAFF.

V is TRBV7-3 and J is TRBJ1-1; TRBD1 aligns across 9 bases. V dropped 2 bases and J dropped 10; count of bases not matched to a gene: 8. Germline V gene data show CDR1 as SGHTA and CDR2 as FQGTGA. The CDR3 runs to 14 residues. This CDR3 reads CASSLVPGQGVAFF. The CDR3 nucleotides read TGTGCCAGCAGCTTAGTGCCGGGACAGGGTGTAGCTTTCTTT.

The genes are TRBV5-1 and TRBJ1-2; D is uncertain. CDR1 and CDR2 (germline): SGHRS, YFSETQ. V was trimmed by 0 bases and J by 5 bases, leaving 8 bases between them. The length of the CDR3 is 13 residues. CDR3 protein: CASSLETSYGYTF. DNA of the CDR3: TGCGCCAGCAGCTTGGAGACTTCGTATGGCTACACCTTC.

There are a few counts of this clone. The rearrangement joins TRBV19 to TRBJ1-5; D call uncertain. Trimming removed 3 bases at V and 4 bases at J, with 16 bases between. The germline gives CDR1 LNHDA, CDR2 SQIVND (reference sequence). This CDR3 spans 16 amino acids. CDR3: CASSIPGSAPNQPQHF. The CDR3 region has the DNA TGTGCCAGTAGTATTCCGGGCTCCGCTCCGAATCAGCCCCAGCATTTT.

This chain uses TRBV18 with TRBJ1-2, with D possibly TRBD1 on 5 matching bases. The CDR3 extends over 13 amino acids. Per the germline V gene, CDR1 is KGHSH and CDR2 is LQKENI. The V end lost 3 bases, the J end lost 6 bases, and 11 bases lay between the germline ends. The chain's CDR3 is CASSPRGTDGYTF. For the CDR3, the DNA is TGTGCCAGCTCACCCCGGGGGACCGATGGCTACACCTTC.

J is TRBJ1-6 and V is TRBV5-1, with unresolved D. Germline lookup yields CDR1 SGHRS and CDR2 YFSETQ. Trimming removed 7 bases at V and 0 bases at J, with 29 bases between. The CDR3 totals 21 residues. In DNA, the CDR3 is TGCGCCAGCTTATCAAAAAAAGGGATAGGGATTATCAGCTCCTATAATTCACCCCTCCACTTT. Protein sequence: CASLSKKGIGIISSYNSPLHF. The full variable domain, its missing parts supplied by reference TRBV5-1 and TRBJ1-6, is KAGVTQTPRYLIKTRGQQVTLSCSPISGHRSVSWYQQTPGQGLQFLFEYFSETQRNKGNFPGRFSGRQFSNSRSEMNVSTLELGDSALYLCASLSKKGIGIISSYNSPLHFGNGTRLTVT.

This clone occurred a few times. V usage is TRBV5-8 and J usage is TRBJ1-6, with D uncertain. CDR1 SGHTS and CDR2 YDEGEE come from the germline V gene. This CDR3 region has 13 residues. V was trimmed by 7 bases and J by 7 bases, leaving 12 bases between them. CDR3 region: CASAGLRNSPLHF. CDR3 nucleotide sequence: TGTGCCAGCGCCGGACTCCGCAATTCACCCCTCCACTTT.

This clone was counted only a few times. The chain combines TRBV4-1 with TRBJ1-6; maybe TRBD1 (6 bases). The length of the CDR3 is 16 residues. With 1 base removed from V and 5 bases from J, the gap between germline ends came to 12 bases. Per the germline V gene, CDR1 is MGHRA and CDR2 is YSYEKL. The CDR3 is CASSQGVGHHNSPLHF. CDR3 DNA: TGCGCCAGCAGCCAAGGAGTGGGACACCATAATTCACCCCTCCACTTT.

This chain uses TRBV5-1 with TRBJ1-1; no clear D gene. CDR3 size: 14 residues. Germline V gene data show CDR1 as SGHRS and CDR2 as YFSETQ. The V gene lost 0 bases and the J gene lost 1 base, with 7 bases spanning the gap. Written as DNA, the CDR3 is TGCGCCAGCAGCTTGGGCCCCTCGAACACTGAAGCTTTCTTT. Encoded protein: CASSLGPSNTEAFF.

The genes are TRBV10-2 and TRBJ2-4; 7 bases fit TRBD1. The trim removed 0 bases at V and 8 bases at J, leaving 13 bases unmatched. Per the germline V gene, CDR1 is WSHSY and CDR2 is SAAADI. The CDR3 consists of 17 residues. The chain's CDR3 is CASSESPGQEEVDIQYF. The DNA for the CDR3 is TGCGCCAGCAGTGAGTCCCCAGGACAGGAAGAAGTGGACATTCAGTACTTC.

A remark on this clone: The same CDR3 also results from other DNA sequences found in this sample. This chain uses TRBV27 with TRBJ1-1, with no clear D. Between the trimmed V and J ends, which lost 3 bases and 0 bases, there was a span of 5 bases. This CDR3 region has 13 residues. Germline V gives CDR1 MNHEY, CDR2 SMNVEV (reference sequence). The CDR3 DNA sequence: TGTGCCAGCAGTTTTCAGATGAACACTGAAGCTTTCTTT. It translates to CASSFQMNTEAFF.

The chain's CDR3 is CASSPAGAGAQYF. CDR3 coding DNA: TGCGCCAGCAGCCCAGCCGGGGCAGGCGCGCAGTATTTT. This chain connects TRBV5-1 to TRBJ2-3; D may correspond to TRBD1 or TRBD2 (5 bases each). Per the germline V gene, CDR1 is SGHRS and CDR2 is YFSETQ. This CDR3 contains 13 residues. V lost 4 bases, J lost 10 bases, and 16 bases lay in between.

V and J are TRBV6-5 and TRBJ2-3; D not certain. Germline assignment: CDR1 MNHEY and CDR2 SVGAGI. The CDR3 length is 11 residues. V was cut by 6 bases and J by 6 bases, with 7 bases left in between. The CDR3 here is CASRLLDTQYF. The CDR3 coding sequence is TGTGCCAGCAGGCTCTTGGATACGCAGTATTTT.